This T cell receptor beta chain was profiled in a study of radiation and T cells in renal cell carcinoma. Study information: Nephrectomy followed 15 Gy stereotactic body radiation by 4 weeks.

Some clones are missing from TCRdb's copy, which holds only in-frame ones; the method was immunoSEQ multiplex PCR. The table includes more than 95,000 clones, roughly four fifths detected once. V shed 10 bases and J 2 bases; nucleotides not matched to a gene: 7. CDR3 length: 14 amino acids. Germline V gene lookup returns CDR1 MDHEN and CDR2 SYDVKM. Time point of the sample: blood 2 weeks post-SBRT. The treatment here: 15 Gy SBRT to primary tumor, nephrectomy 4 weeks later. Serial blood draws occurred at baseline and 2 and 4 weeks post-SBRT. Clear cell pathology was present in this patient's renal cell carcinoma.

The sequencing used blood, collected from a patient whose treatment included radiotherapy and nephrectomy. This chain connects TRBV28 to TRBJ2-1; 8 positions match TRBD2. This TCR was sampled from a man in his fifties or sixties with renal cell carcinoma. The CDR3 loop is CAIKLAETYNEQFF. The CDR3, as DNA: TGTGCCATCAAACTAGCGGAGACCTACAATGAGCAGTTCTTC.